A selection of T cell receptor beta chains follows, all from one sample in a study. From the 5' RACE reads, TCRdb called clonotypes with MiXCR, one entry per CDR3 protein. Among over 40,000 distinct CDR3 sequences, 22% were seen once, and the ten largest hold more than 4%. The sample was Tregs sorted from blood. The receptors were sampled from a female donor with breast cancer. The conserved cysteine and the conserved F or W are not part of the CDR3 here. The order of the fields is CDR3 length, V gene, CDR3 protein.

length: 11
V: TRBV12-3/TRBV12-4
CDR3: ASSFLTGNTIY

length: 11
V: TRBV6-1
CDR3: ASRGSGSETQY

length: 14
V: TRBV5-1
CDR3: ASSSSGRADTGELF

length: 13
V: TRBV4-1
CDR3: ASSQVASGRVEQF

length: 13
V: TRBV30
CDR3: AWSSELSYNSPLH

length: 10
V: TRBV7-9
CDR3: ATQEGRRPQH

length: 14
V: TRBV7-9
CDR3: ASSPWDRDNQDTQY

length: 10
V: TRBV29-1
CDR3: SVGGTAEKLF

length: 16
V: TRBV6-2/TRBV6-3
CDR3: ASSYWGLAGAFGETQY

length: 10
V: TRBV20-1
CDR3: SVRLPVETQY

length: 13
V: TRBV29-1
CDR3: SAIPTRLGTGEQY

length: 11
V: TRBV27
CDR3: ASSPRGGNEQF

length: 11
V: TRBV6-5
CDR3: ASSYSSGYEQF

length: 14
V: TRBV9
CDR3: ASSLGTSGSYNEQF

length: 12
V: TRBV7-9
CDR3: ASSPQGKTTEAF

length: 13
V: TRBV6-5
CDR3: ASSSSDYVGTEAF

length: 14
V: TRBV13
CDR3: ASSLAVRGSYNEQF

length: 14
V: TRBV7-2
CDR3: ASSSPGLEGLYEQY

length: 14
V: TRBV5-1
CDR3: ASSLGTGRGGYEQY

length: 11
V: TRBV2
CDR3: ASSDLVSGEQF

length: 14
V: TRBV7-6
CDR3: ASSPGGLSSGNEQF

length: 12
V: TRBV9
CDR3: ASSVDREPYEQY

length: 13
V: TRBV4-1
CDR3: AGSGGRDRPYEQY

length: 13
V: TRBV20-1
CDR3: SARDGGHAKNIQY

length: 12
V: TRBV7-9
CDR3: ASSYRLDKPEAF

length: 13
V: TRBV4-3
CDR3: ASSQDSGGVRTQY

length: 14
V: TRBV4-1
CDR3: ASSHPGLAPTDTQY

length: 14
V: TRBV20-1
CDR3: SARDASPKDSEKLF

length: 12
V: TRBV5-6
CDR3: ASSWGDGAYEQY

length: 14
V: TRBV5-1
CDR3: ASSLSQVTGRDTQY

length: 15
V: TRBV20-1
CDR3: SARSPEGQAGNQPQH

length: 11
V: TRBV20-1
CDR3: SLEGGSYNEQF

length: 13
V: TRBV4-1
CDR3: ASSQLSGRVYEQY

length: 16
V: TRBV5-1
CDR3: ASSARQARVSSYTEAF

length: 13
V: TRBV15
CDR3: ATSSDRDPGNTIY

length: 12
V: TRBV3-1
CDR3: ASSPTRGTYEQY